This TCR beta chain was obtained from a study of identical twins. Via MiXCR, TCRdb re-called the 5' RACE reads, giving one row per CDR3 protein. The table includes 410,000 or so distinct CDR3 sequences, approximately 17% detected once. With regard to this clonotype: Its target is not known.

The CDR3 spans 12 residues. The V gene lost 7 bases and the J gene lost 9 bases, with 13 bases spanning the gap. Study observations and caveats: Excess sharing by twins proved weaker in beta out-of-frame sequences. Beta clonotypes that were abundant in cord blood contained fewer insertions, a pattern absent from memory repertoires.

J is TRBJ2-1 and V is TRBV12-3 or TRBV12-4, with a tentative D call TRBD1 (6 bases). This TCR came from a man aged 50 to 60 in good health. The sequencing input was naive T cells sorted from blood. The DNA for the CDR3 is TGTGCCAGCAACCAAGGGGGTGGTGAGCAGTTCTTC. Protein product: CASNQGGGEQFF.